This T cell receptor beta chain was observed in a study of shared clonotypes between healthy human individuals (dated by TCRdb to 2019 to 2021). Regarding the study in general: A couple of women and a few men aged 18 to 49 years were included in the cohort. For each donor, CD4 naive and CD4 memory were each given three plates, CD8 naive was given two plates, and CD8 memory was given one plate. The study deeply sequenced blood TCR repertoires of about five healthy adults to estimate repertoire size and the extent of clonotype sharing between individuals. To increase sequencing depth and limit assay-specific biases, different laboratories used diverse techniques to prepare libraries and sequence TCR repertoires. Per donor, leukapheresis produced somewhere between about 0.94 and 9 billion PBMCs.

Healthy HIV-negative adults with no recently reported acute infections or vaccinations were included as donors. Only Caucasian adults living in Nashville, Tennessee, USA were represented among the donors. CD4+ T cells were enriched by magnetic negative selection, after which naive cells were positively selected on CD45RA and the negative fraction was taken as the memory subset. Blood was obtained by leukapheresis, after which PBMCs were separated by Ficoll-Histopaque density gradient centrifugation and cryopreserved in liquid nitrogen vapor phase. Purity and quantity of every magnetically sorted T cell population were checked by analytical flow cytometry. Each sorted fraction had its genomic DNA isolated and then quantified by UV absorbance on a Nanodrop 2000c. Beyond this particular receptor, the publication reports: The genetic and exposure-history diversity represented was limited by the small number of donors. Compared with non-shared clonotypes, clonotypes shared by all four sorted-subset donors had higher generation probabilities. Estimated clonotype richness was generally larger for naive than for memory subsets. Rarefaction of sorted-subset datasets indicated incomplete sequencing despite the large sequencing depth. Sampling was restricted to blood, and TCR repertoires in tissue are likely to differ from TCR repertoires in blood. Across four donors, around 5% of naive CD4, roughly 3.8% of naive CD8, approximately 2.5% of memory CD4, and over 0.35% of memory CD8 clonotypes were shared. Based on pairwise subsampling, the degree of clonotype sharing among donors was expected to be affected by sequencing depth.

TCR CDR3 regions were amplified from genomic DNA by multiplex PCR using the deep immunoSEQ assay. For each cell subset, the extracted genomic DNA was distributed evenly across all wells of several immunoSEQ 96-well plates, and each plate served as one replicate. For sorted subsets, each replicate PCR was loaded with 200 ng genomic DNA, equivalent to about 30,000 T cell genomes. Purified libraries were measured with a Qubit 3.0 fluorometer, size-checked on a Bioanalyzer 2100, and measured again with the KAPA Library Quantification kit. A separate single-read 150-cycle Illumina NextSeq 550 flow cell was used to sequence each immunoSEQ 96-well plate. Per the original workflow: Because only junctional sequences without quality scores were contained in the immunoSEQ output, filtering matching that applied to full-length reads could not be performed. To assign V/J genes and CDR3, sequences were annotated against IMGT germline references using PyIR, a Python wrapper for IgBLAST v1.9. Reads were removed for weak V/J assignments (E-value above 1e-6), missing CDR3, stop codons, out-of-frame junctions, or ambiguous translated residues. V3J clonotypes were defined as sequences sharing an identical inferred V gene, J gene, and CDR3 amino acid sequence. Percentage overlap between repertoires was computed as shared unique clonotypes divided by the size of the smaller repertoire. Repertoire richness was assessed with RTK rarefaction, the Chao1 estimator, and Recon v2.1 estimates of unobserved clonotypes. OLGA was used to compute generation probabilities for all TCRbeta clonotypes that the gDNA method yielded from several donors. In TCRdb, the immuneACCESS table is reduced to in-frame sequences with V and J assigned. These tables do not hold every clone; where another copy was compared, an unresolved V gene accounts for under half, and the others remain unexplained. That table is the source of V, J and clone size, and D and trimming were worked out from the DNA. Within this sample are roughly 1,100,000 clones, with roughly 80% of them counted one time only. The ten largest clones represent 1.4% to 1.5% of the sample.

About this clone itself: No cognate antigen has been identified for it. Base qualities are not provided; no much larger clone lies one nucleotide away.

Relative to germline, V is 0 bases shorter and J is 5 bases shorter, with 10 bases between their ends. The CDR3 runs 13 residues from the cysteine to the phenylalanine. The read is trimmed to its CDR3 DNA, 39 bases read in frame from base 1. CDR1 and CDR2, looked up from the germline V gene (reference sequence), are GTSNPN and SVGIG. This sequence uses TRBV30 and TRBJ1-1; TRBD1 is perhaps the D gene, given 5 matching bases. The source is a man aged 18 to 30 in good health. The material sequenced was memory CD4+ T cells sorted from blood. This specimen's cell subset or site label, per the study, means: CD45RA-negative fraction. The CDR3 is CAWSVQRQTEAFF. DNA sequence: TGTGCCTGGAGTGTCCAGCGACAGACTGAAGCTTTCTTT.